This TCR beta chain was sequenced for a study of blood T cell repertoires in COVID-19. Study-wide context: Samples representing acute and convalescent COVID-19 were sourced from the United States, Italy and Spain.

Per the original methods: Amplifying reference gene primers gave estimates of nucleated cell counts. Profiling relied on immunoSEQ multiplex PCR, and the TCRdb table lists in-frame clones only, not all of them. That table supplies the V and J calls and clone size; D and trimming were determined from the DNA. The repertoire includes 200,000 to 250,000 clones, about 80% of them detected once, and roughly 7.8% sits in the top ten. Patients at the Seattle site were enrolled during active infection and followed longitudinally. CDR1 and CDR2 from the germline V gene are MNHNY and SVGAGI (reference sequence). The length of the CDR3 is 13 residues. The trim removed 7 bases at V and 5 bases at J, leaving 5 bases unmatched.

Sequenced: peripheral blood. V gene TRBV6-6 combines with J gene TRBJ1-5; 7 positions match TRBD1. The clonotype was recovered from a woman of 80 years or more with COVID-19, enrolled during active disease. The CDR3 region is CASTVQGHQPQHF. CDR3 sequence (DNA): TGTGCCAGCACAGTACAGGGGCATCAGCCCCAGCATTTT.